This T cell receptor (beta chain) was observed in a study of blood T cell repertoires in COVID-19. Overall study: PBMCs, B-cell-depleted T cells, or T cells provided the cDNA or gDNA that made up the material.

Those enrolled, adults aged roughly 18 to 90 years, came from 25 or so US areas. As processed by the authors: From reference gene primer amplification, estimates of nucleated cell counts were derived. Some clones are missing from TCRdb's copy, which holds only in-frame ones; the method was immunoSEQ multiplex PCR. Clone size and the V and J calls come from that table; the DNA yielded D and trimming. The repertoire includes 140,000 or so clones, just under 85% of them detected once, and more than 3% sits in the top ten. The sequence came from a woman between 45 and 60 years old with acute COVID-19. Sequencing was performed on PBMCs or T cells enriched from blood (not recorded which).

The chain's CDR3 is CATSRAGRTTDTQYF. The DNA of the CDR3 is TGTGCCACCAGCAGAGCGGGGAGGACCACAGATACGCAGTATTTT. The rearrangement links TRBV15 to TRBJ2-3; tentatively, D is TRBD2 (6 bases). Trimming removed 1 base at V and 2 bases at J, with 10 bases between. The CDR3 is 15 amino acids. Germline CDR1 is LNHNV and CDR2 is YYDKDF (reference sequence).